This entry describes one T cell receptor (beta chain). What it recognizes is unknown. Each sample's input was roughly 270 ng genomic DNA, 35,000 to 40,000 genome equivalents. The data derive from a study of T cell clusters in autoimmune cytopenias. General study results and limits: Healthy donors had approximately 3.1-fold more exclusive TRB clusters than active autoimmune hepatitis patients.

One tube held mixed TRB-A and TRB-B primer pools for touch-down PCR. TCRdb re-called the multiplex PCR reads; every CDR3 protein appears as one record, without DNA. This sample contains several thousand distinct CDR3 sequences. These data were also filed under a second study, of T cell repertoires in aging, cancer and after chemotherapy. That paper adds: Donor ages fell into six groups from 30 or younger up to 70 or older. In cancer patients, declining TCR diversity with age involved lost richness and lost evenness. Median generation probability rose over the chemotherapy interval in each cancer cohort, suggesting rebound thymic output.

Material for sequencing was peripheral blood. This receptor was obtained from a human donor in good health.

CDR3 amino acids: CASSAQSGNTIYF. The V gene is TRBV6-5, the J gene TRBJ1-3. This CDR3 is 13 amino acids long. Germline V CDR1 and CDR2: MNHEY, SVGAGI.